Sequencing of this T cell receptor (beta chain) was carried out in a study of CD8 T cells in ankylosing spondylitis. General observations from the study: Characteristic, it appeared, of ankylosing spondylitis blood was a TCR beta motif of eight or nine highly homologous variants. Reports of some motif variants in reactive arthritis synovial fluid and blood predate this one. Matched synovial fluid from ankylosing spondylitis patients was reported to be enriched for disease-linked clones.

Libraries for TCR beta were made by quantitative 5'-RACE with molecular barcodes. TCRdb re-called the 5' RACE reads with MiXCR, one entry per CDR3 protein. The sample has some 250,000 distinct CDR3 sequences, about 10% seen once. CDR1 and CDR2 (germline): SGHRS, YFSETQ. J gave up 5 bases and V 3 bases, and 6 bases lay outside the gene matches. This CDR3 comprises 14 residues. This clonotype came up a few times. Antigen: not known. The origin of this receptor is a male donor with ankylosing spondylitis or in good health (not recorded which). The V call is TRBV5-1, the J call TRBJ2-5, with 8 bases aligning to TRBD1. The sample consisted of blood, either unsorted or a sorted T cell fraction (not recorded which). The CDR3 DNA reads as TGCGCCAGCAGCTCCGGACAGGGAACTGAGACCCAGTACTTC. Protein sequence: CASSSGQGTETQYF.